The present T cell receptor (beta chain) was sequenced within a study of T cell repertoires in cytomegalovirus infection. In the study overall: In public TCR beta signatures, there were indications of both CMV infection and matching HLA type. Notes on the study in general: Carriage of CMV together with the relevant HLA was identifiable through cumulative public TCR beta family frequency.

The CDR3 length is 15 residues. Trimming shortened V by 7 bases and J by 0 bases, and 16 bases separated the two germline ends. Germline V lookup: CDR1 SGHTA, CDR2 FQGNSA. MiXCR, run by TCRdb on the reads, gives a single entry per CDR3 protein. The sample shows hundreds of thousands of distinct CDR3 sequences, about 42% of them seen only once. This clonotype was seen only a few times. Its specificity is unknown. Sequenced here: cultured PBMCs, sampled from culture after CMV antigen stimulation. This clonotype was sampled from a human donor in good health (CMV status not recorded). Some clones in this sample may be carry-over from other donors' samples. The chain uses TRBV7-2 and TRBJ2-7, with unresolved D. Written as DNA, the CDR3 is TGTGCCAGCAAGCTCCCCGGACGCGGCTCCTACGAGCAGTACTTC. It specifies CASKLPGRGSYEQYF.